Below are 15 T cell receptor beta chains sequenced from a single sample in a study of regulatory T cells. Amplification used 52 TRBV primers and 13 TRBJ primers. Assay: immunoSEQ multiplex PCR; the TCRdb copy retains only in-frame clones and omits some. The table has about 20,000 clones, 93% seen once. The material sequenced was CD8+ T cells sorted from blood. The receptors here all came from a child aged 2 to 10 with CD3G deficiency.

The chain carries TRBV28 and TRBJ2-7; 9 nucleotides align to TRBD2. Germline CDR1 and CDR2: MDHEN and SYDVKM. The ends lost 3 bases at V and 2 bases at J; junction bases unmatched: 11. This CDR3 is 17 amino acids long. The CDR3 DNA follows: TGTGCCAGCAGTTTTGGACGGCGGGAGGGCCAAACCTACGAGCAGTACTTC. Translated: CASSFGRREGQTYEQYF.

This chain links TRBV28 with TRBJ2-2; D unresolved. V shed 2 bases and J shed 8 bases, with 6 bases lying between them. This CDR3 is built from 12 residues. Germline V gene sequence: CDR1 MDHEN, CDR2 SYDVKM. The CDR3 DNA sequence: TGTGCCAGCAGTTTAGCGATAGGGGAGCTGTTTTTT. It specifies CASSLAIGELFF.

The rearrangement links TRBV7-9 to TRBJ1-1; no reliable D call. V gave up 1 base and J gave up 1 base, with 4 bases separating them. Germline V gene lookup returns CDR1 SEHNR and CDR2 FQNEAQ (reference sequence). The CDR3 spans 13 residues. As DNA, the CDR3 is TGTGCCAGCAGCTTAGGCAAGAACACTGAAGCTTTCTTT. Translation gives CASSLGKNTEAFF.

The chain uses TRBV28 and TRBJ2-2; no reliable D call. The V end was cut by 3 bases, the J end by 5 bases, with 4 bases between. Germline CDR1 reads MDHEN; CDR2 reads SYDVKM. The CDR3 has 12 amino acids. This chain's CDR3 is CASSFRTGELFF. CDR3 coding DNA: TGTGCCAGCAGTTTTCGGACCGGGGAGCTGTTTTTT.

V and J are TRBV28 and TRBJ2-7, with D possibly TRBD2 on 6 matching bases. The CDR3 spans 12 residues. The V and J ends lost 7 bases and 6 bases respectively, with 13 bases between them. In germline, CDR1 is MDHEN, CDR2 SYDVKM. The CDR3 nucleotides read TGTGCCAGCAATTGGGGAGGAGGCGAGCAGTACTTC. Its protein is CASNWGGGEQYF.

The chain joins TRBV7-9 to TRBJ1-1; tentative D call: TRBD1 (5 bases). V was pared by 1 base and J by 8 bases, with 11 bases between. Germline CDR1 and CDR2: SEHNR and FQNEAQ (reference sequence). This CDR3 has 13 residues. The CDR3 DNA follows: TGTGCCAGCAGCTTAGATTCTAGGACAGAAGCTTTCTTT. Translating gives CASSLDSRTEAFF.

The chain uses TRBV19 and TRBJ1-2; no reliable D call. Germline loops: CDR1 LNHDA, CDR2 SQIVND (reference sequence). This CDR3 contains 13 residues. Between the trimmed V and J ends, which lost 2 bases and 6 bases, there was a span of 10 bases. CDR3 nucleotides: TGTGCCAGTAGTATAAGGATCGGGGATGGCTACACCTTC. Its translation is CASSIRIGDGYTF. Complete variable domain (other parts from reference TRBV19 and TRBJ1-2): DGGITQSPKYLFRKEGQNVTLSCEQNLNHDAMYWYRQDPGQGLRLIYYSQIVNDFQKGDIAEGYSVSREKKESFPLTVTSAQKNPTAFYLCASSIRIGDGYTFGSGTRLTVV.

The chain recombines TRBV5-1 with TRBJ2-1, with D tentatively TRBD2 (5 bases). V lost 1 base and J 1 base, leaving 12 bases between the germline ends. The CDR3 sequence is 16 residues long. Per the germline V gene, CDR1 is SGHRS and CDR2 is YFSETQ. The CDR3 reads CASSLLAFGSYNEQFF. In DNA form, the CDR3 reads TGCGCCAGCAGCTTGTTAGCGTTCGGTTCCTACAATGAGCAGTTCTTC.

This chain connects TRBV7-8 to TRBJ2-5, with D possibly being TRBD1 or TRBD2 (5 bases each). Trimming took 3 bases from V and 4 from J, leaving 6 bases between them. The germline V gene has CDR1 SGHVS and CDR2 FQNEAQ. The CDR3 runs 12 residues. The CDR3 is CASSFGGETQYF. CDR3 in DNA: TGTGCCAGCAGCTTTGGGGGAGAGACCCAGTACTTC. Using reference TRBV7-8 and TRBJ2-5 for the parts outside the CDR3, the full variable domain is GAGVSQSPRYKVAKRGQDVALRCDPISGHVSLFWYQQALGQGPEFLTYFQNEAQLDKSGLPSDRFFAERPEGSVSTLKIQRTQQEDSAVYLCASSFGGETQYFGPGTRLLVL.

The gene calls are TRBV28 and TRBJ2-7, with 7 bases fitting TRBD1. The germline CDR1 and CDR2 sequences are MDHEN and SYDVKM. After removal of 6 bases from V and 9 bases from J, the junction contained 14 bases not matched to a gene. The CDR3 length is 14 residues. CDR3 sequence (DNA): TGTGCCAGCAGGGAGACAGGGTTTTCGTCTGTGCAGTACTTC. Translating it yields CASRETGFSSVQYF.

Comment on this clone: Additional DNA sequences in this sample encode the identical CDR3. The V gene is TRBV28, the J gene TRBJ2-7; no clear D. The V and J ends lost 2 bases and 5 bases respectively, with 4 bases between them. The CDR3 sequence is 11 residues long. Germline V lookup: CDR1 MDHEN, CDR2 SYDVKM. The CDR3 protein is CASSLGDEQYF. CDR3 bases: TGTGCCAGCAGTTTAGGGGACGAGCAGTACTTC. The complete variable domain, with remaining parts taken from reference TRBV28 and TRBJ2-7, reads DVKVTQSSRYLVKRTGEKVFLECVQDMDHENMFWYRQDPGLGLRLIYFSYDVKMKEKGDIPEGYSVSREKKERFSLILESASTNQTSMYLCASSLGDEQYFGPGTRLTVT.

CDR3 in DNA: TGTGCCAGCAGCTTAGGGGAGTGGCGGGAGGGATACAATGAGCAGTTCTTC. Its translation is CASSLGEWREGYNEQFF. The rearrangement links TRBV11-2 to TRBJ2-1; TRBD2 aligns across 9 bases. The J segment lost 4 bases and the V segment lost 1 base, leaving 8 bases of the junction unmatched. Germline-derived CDR1 and CDR2 are SGHAT and FQNNGV. This CDR3 is built from 17 residues.

The chain's CDR3 is CASSIQLAGVGELFF. DNA of the CDR3: TGTGCCAGTAGTATACAACTAGCGGGAGTAGGGGAGCTGTTTTTT. The V and J genes are TRBV19 and TRBJ2-2, with 11 bases lining up with TRBD2. Germline V gene lookup returns CDR1 LNHDA and CDR2 SQIVND (reference sequence). The CDR3 spans 15 residues. After removal of 2 bases from V and 8 bases from J, the junction contained 4 bases not matched to a gene.

The chain joins TRBV28 to TRBJ2-3; possibly TRBD1 or TRBD2 for D (5 bases each). This CDR3 comprises 17 residues. V was trimmed by 6 bases and J by 1 base, leaving 20 bases between them. Per the germline V gene, CDR1 is MDHEN and CDR2 is SYDVKM. The CDR3 coding sequence is TGTGCCAGCAGCCCAGGGATCAGGCGAGGGGGCACAGATACGCAGTATTTT. Translated: CASSPGIRRGGTDTQYF.

The rearrangement uses TRBV28 and TRBJ1-5; TRBD1 is a possible D gene (5 bases). The V and J ends lost 2 bases and 7 bases respectively, with 15 bases between them. This CDR3 region has 15 residues. Germline V gene data show CDR1 as MDHEN and CDR2 as SYDVKM. The CDR3 spells CASSLHGGDAQPQHF. Here the CDR3 DNA reads TGTGCCAGCAGTTTACACGGGGGAGACGCGCAGCCCCAGCATTTT.